This TCR beta chain appears in the sequencing data of a study of shared clonotypes between healthy human individuals (dated by TCRdb to between 2020 and 2021). Background on the whole study: The cohort included three men and a couple of women between 18 and 49 years of age. For each donor, CD4 naive and CD4 memory were each run on three plates, CD8 naive on two plates, and CD8 memory on one plate. To estimate repertoire size and how much clonotype sharing occurs between individuals, the study deeply sequenced the blood TCR repertoires of 5 or 6 healthy adults. To increase sequencing depth and limit assay-specific biases, TCR repertoire library preparation and sequencing were carried out by different laboratories using diverse techniques. Between about 0.8 and 9 billion PBMCs per donor were obtained by leukapheresis. The paper as a whole reports these results and caveats: Only blood was sampled, and tissue TCR repertoires likely differ from those in blood. Naive subsets generally had larger estimated clonotype richness than memory subsets. Because the study included a small number of donors, the genetic and exposure-history diversity represented was limited. Compared with non-shared clonotypes, the clonotypes found in all four sorted-subset donors had higher generation probabilities. Sharing across a few donors was observed for 5% to 6.5% of naive CD4, less than 4% of naive CD8, 2.3% of memory CD4, and around 0.42% of memory CD8 clonotypes. Incomplete sequencing was indicated by rarefaction of sorted-subset datasets, despite the large sequencing depth. Pairwise subsampling led to the expectation that sequencing depth would affect the degree of clonotype sharing among donors.

TCR CDR3 regions were amplified from genomic DNA by multiplex PCR using the deep immunoSEQ assay. Genomic DNA extracted from each cell subset was distributed evenly over all wells of several immunoSEQ 96-well plates, and each plate served as one replicate. For sorted subsets, about 200 ng genomic DNA, equal to tens of thousands of T cell genomes, was loaded into each replicate PCR. Purified libraries were measured with a Qubit 3.0 fluorometer, size-checked on a Bioanalyzer 2100, and measured again with the KAPA Library Quantification kit. Every immunoSEQ 96-well plate was sequenced on a dedicated single-read 150-cycle Illumina NextSeq 550 flow cell. The published analysis was carried out like this. Because the immunoSEQ output held only junctional sequences and lacked quality scores, the filtering could not match the filtering applied to full-length reads. Sequences were annotated with PyIR, a Python wrapper for IgBLAST v1.9, using IMGT germline references to assign V/J genes and CDR3. Any read was removed if the V/J assignment was weak (E-value above 1e-6), the CDR3 was missing, or the read contained stop codons, out-of-frame junctions, or ambiguous translated residues. V3J clonotypes were defined as sequences sharing an identical inferred V gene, J gene, and CDR3 amino acid sequence. The percentage overlap between two repertoires was calculated by dividing the number of shared unique clonotypes by the size of the smaller repertoire. Richness of each repertoire was evaluated using RTK rarefaction, the Chao1 estimator, and Recon v2.1 estimates of unobserved clonotypes. Generation probabilities were computed with OLGA for all TCRbeta clonotypes obtained by the gDNA method from a handful of donors. In its TCRdb copy, this immuneACCESS table keeps in-frame sequences only and misses some clones. Where compared with another copy, unresolved V genes explain less than half of these, and the others have no known cause. V, J and clone size reflect that table, while D and trimming were determined from the DNA. The sample table contains roughly 2 million clones; only one count was recorded for less than 95% of them. The ten largest clones represent 1% to 1.3% of the sample.

This clone has just one count. It lacks a known antigen. No base quality values were provided; no much bigger clone lies one nucleotide off. CD8 naive samples consisted of CD45RO-negative cells that were positively selected for CCR7, yielding a CD45RA+CCR7+ population without TemRA cells. The donors were healthy, HIV-negative adults who had no recently reported acute infections or vaccinations. Only Caucasian adults living in Nashville, Tennessee, USA were represented among the donors. Blood was obtained by leukapheresis, after which PBMCs were separated by Ficoll-Histopaque density gradient centrifugation and cryopreserved in liquid nitrogen vapor phase. Purity and quantity of every magnetically sorted T cell population were checked by analytical flow cytometry. From each sorted fraction, genomic DNA was isolated and quantified by UV absorbance on a Nanodrop 2000c. The CDR3 measures 16 amino acids from cysteine to phenylalanine. The retained sequence is limited to the CDR3, 48 bases, with the frame set at the first base. V drops 0 bases and J drops 2 bases, leaving 13 bases in between. Sequences SGHDT (CDR1) and YYEEEE (CDR2) are obtained from the germline V gene.

The source material was naive CD8+ T cells sorted from blood. The cell subset or site label of this sample denotes: CD45RA+CCR7+. Here the chain combines TRBV5-6 and TRBJ2-3; the D region possibly corresponds to TRBD1 (5 bases align). This sequence was found in a man aged 18 to 30 in good health. The CDR3 loop reads CASSLGQRPYTDTQYF. The sequenced DNA is TGTGCCAGCAGCTTGGGACAGCGACCCTACACAGATACGCAGTATTTT.